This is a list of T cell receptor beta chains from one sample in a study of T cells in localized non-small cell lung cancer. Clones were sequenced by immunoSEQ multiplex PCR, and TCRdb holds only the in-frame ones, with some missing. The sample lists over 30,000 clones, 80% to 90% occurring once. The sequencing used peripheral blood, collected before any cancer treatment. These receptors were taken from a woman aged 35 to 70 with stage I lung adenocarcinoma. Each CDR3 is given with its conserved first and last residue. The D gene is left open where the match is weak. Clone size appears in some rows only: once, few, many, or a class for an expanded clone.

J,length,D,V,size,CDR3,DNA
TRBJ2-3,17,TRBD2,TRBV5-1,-,CASSSGLAGVGTDTQYF,TGCGCCAGCAGCTCTGGACTAGCGGGAGTGGGAACAGATACGCAGTATTTT
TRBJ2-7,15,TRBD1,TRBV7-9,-,CASSLRQGLTYEQYF,TGTGCCAGCAGCCTGAGACAGGGGTTGACCTACGAGCAGTACTTC
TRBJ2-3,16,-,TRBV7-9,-,CASSSLPGHRTDTQYF,TGTGCCAGCAGCTCATTACCGGGACACCGCACAGATACGCAGTATTTT
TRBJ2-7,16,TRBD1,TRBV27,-,CASSPGQGRSSYEQYF,TGTGCCAGCAGTCCAGGACAGGGCCGGTCCTCCTACGAGCAGTACTTC
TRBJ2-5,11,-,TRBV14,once,CASSQYGTQYF,TGTGCCAGCAGCCAATACGGGACCCAGTACTTC
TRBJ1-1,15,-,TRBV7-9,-,CASSFPSGVDTEAFF,TGTGCCAGCAGCTTCCCCTCGGGGGTGGACACTGAAGCTTTCTTT
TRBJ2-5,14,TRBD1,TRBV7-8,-,CASSPPGGQETQYF,TGTGCCAGCAGCCCCCCAGGGGGACAAGAGACCCAGTACTTC
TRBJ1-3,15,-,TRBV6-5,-,CASSYSKAGGNTIYF,TGTGCCAGCAGTTACTCGAAGGCAGGGGGAAACACCATATATTTT
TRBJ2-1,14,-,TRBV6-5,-,CASSYRTGRGEQFF,TGTGCCAGCAGTTACCGGACAGGGAGGGGTGAGCAGTTCTTC
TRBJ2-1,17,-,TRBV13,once,CASSLSERVVSYNEQFF,TGTGCCAGCAGCTTATCGGAGCGGGTCGTCTCCTACAATGAGCAGTTCTTC
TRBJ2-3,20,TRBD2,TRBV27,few,CASSLMGLAGGGITGDTQYF,TGTGCCAGCAGCCTAATGGGACTAGCGGGAGGAGGGATCACTGGAGATACGCAGTATTTT
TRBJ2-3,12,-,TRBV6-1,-,CASGDNTDTQYF,TGTGCCAGCGGCGACAACACAGATACGCAGTATTTT
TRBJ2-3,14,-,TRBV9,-,CASSPVVHTDTQYF,TGTGCCAGCAGCCCGGTAGTTCACACAGATACGCAGTATTTT
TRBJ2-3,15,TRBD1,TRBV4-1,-,CASSQQQGAFPPQYF,TGCGCCAGCAGCCAACAACAGGGGGCATTCCCTCCGCAGTATTTT
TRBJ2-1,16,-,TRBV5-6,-,CASSLVSGLPYNEQFF,TGTGCCAGCAGCTTGGTTTCAGGACTTCCCTACAATGAGCAGTTCTTC
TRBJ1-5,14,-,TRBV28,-,CASIHFGDGQPQHF,TGTGCCAGCATTCATTTTGGGGACGGTCAGCCCCAGCATTTT
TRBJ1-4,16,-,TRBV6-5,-,CASSYRGIPTNEKLFF,TGTGCCAGCAGTTACCGGGGCATTCCAACTAATGAAAAACTGTTTTTT